The present entry profiles one T cell receptor (beta chain) with its context. Primers included in the PCR were 60 Vbeta and 13 Jbeta primers. Assay used: immunoSEQ multiplex PCR; TCRdb lists only in-frame clones, some missing. Of 150,000 to 250,000 clones in the sample, 70% to 80% were seen once. The data originate from a study of cytomegalovirus exposure and HLA in healthy donors. V shed 2 bases, J shed 12 bases, and the junction held 7 bases outside the gene matches. The CDR3 has 13 amino acids. The germline CDR1 and CDR2 sequences are SEHNR and FQNEAQ (reference sequence). The sample consisted of PBMCs. The receptor comes from a young man in good health and CMV-seronegative. J is TRBJ1-2 and V is TRBV7-9, with TRBD1 identical over 9 bases. In DNA, the CDR3 is TGTGCCAGCAGCTTACGAGAACAGGGGGCCGACACCTTC. Translated, it gives CASSLREQGADTF.